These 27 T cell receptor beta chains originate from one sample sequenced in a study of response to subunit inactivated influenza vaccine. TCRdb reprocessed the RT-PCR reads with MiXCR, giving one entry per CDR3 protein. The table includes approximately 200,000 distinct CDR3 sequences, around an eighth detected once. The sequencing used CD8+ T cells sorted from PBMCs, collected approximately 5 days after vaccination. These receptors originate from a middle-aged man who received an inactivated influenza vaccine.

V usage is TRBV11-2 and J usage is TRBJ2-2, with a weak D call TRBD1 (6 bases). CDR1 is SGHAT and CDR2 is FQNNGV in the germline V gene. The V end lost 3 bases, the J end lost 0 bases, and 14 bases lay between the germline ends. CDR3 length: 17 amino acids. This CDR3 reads CASSFGRQVANTGELFF. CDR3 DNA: TGTGCCAGCAGCTTCGGTCGACAGGTCGCGAACACCGGGGAGCTGTTTTTT.

For the CDR3, the DNA is TGTGCCTGGACCCTATCAAGCTCCTACAATGAGCAGTTCTTC. Protein: CAWTLSSSYNEQFF. The V gene is TRBV30, the J gene TRBJ2-1; D not certain. V was cut by 4 bases and J by 0 bases, with 10 bases left in between. The CDR3 extends over 14 amino acids. Germline CDR1 is GTSNPN and CDR2 is SVGIG (reference sequence).

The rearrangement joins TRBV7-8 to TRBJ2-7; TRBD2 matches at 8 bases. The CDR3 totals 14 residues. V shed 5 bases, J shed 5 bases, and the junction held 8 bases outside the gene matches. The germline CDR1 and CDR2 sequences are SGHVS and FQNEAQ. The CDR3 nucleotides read TGTGCCAGCAGCGCCAGCGGGAGAATCAACGAGCAGTACTTC. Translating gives CASSASGRINEQYF. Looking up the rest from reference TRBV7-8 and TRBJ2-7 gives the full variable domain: GAGVSQSPRYKVAKRGQDVALRCDPISGHVSLFWYQQALGQGPEFLTYFQNEAQLDKSGLPSDRFFAERPEGSVSTLKIQRTQQEDSAVYLCASSASGRINEQYFGPGTRLTVT.

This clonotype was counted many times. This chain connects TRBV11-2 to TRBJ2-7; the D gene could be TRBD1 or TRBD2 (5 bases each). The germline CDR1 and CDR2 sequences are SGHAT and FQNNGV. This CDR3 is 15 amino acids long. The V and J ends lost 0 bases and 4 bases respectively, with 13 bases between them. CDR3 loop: CASSLESRGSYEQYF. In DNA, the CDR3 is TGTGCCAGCAGCTTAGAGTCGAGGGGCTCGTACGAGCAGTACTTC.

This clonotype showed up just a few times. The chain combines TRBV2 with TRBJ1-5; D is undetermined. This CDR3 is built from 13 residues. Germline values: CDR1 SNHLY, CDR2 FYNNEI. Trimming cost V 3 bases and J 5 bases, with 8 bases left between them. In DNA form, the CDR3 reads TGTGCCAGCAGTGATGGTGTAGATCAGCCCCAGCATTTT. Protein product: CASSDGVDQPQHF.

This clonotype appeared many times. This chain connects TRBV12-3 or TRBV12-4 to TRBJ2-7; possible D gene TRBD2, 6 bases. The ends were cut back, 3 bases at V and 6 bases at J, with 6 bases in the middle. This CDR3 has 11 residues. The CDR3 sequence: CASSFGGEQYF. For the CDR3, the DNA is TGTGCCAGCAGTTTCGGGGGCGAGCAGTACTTC.

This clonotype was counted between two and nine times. CDR3 in DNA: TGTGCCAGCAGCTTGCTCCAAGGGGCCGACACTGAAGCTTTCTTT. It is translated as CASSLLQGADTEAFF. The chain employs TRBV5-6 and TRBJ1-1, with D possibly being TRBD1 (5 bases). Between the trimmed V and J ends, which lost 1 base and 3 bases, there was a span of 13 bases. Per the germline V gene, CDR1 is SGHDT and CDR2 is YYEEEE. This CDR3 has 15 amino acids.

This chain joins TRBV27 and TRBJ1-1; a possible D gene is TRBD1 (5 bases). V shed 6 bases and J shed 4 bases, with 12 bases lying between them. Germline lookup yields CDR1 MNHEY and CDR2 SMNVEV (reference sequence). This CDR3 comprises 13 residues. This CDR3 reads CASRQGFGTEAFF. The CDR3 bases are TGTGCCAGCAGGCAGGGCTTCGGCACTGAAGCTTTCTTT.

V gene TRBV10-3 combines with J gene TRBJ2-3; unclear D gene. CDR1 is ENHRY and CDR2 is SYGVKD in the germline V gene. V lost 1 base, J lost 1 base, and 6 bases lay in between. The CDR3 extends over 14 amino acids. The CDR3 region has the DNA TGTGCCATCAGTGAGTACCAGGGCACAGATACGCAGTATTTT. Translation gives CAISEYQGTDTQYF.

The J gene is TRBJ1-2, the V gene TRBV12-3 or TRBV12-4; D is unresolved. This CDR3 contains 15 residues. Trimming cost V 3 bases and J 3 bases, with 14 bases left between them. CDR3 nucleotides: TGTGCCAGCAGTTTTGGGGAATTTACGTACTATGGCTACACCTTC. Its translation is CASSFGEFTYYGYTF.

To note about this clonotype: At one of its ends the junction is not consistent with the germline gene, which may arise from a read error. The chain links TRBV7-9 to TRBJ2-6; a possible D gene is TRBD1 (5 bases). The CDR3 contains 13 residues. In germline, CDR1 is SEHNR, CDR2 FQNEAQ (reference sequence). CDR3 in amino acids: CASTGFGAKVLTF. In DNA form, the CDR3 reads TGTGCCAGCACAGGGTTTGGGGCCAAAGTCCTGACTTTC.

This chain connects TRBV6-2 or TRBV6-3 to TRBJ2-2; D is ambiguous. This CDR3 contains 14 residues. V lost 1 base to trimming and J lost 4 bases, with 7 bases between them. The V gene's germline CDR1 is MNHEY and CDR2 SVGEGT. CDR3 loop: CASSYYGSTGELFF. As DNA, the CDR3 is TGTGCCAGCAGTTACTACGGCAGCACCGGGGAGCTGTTTTTT.

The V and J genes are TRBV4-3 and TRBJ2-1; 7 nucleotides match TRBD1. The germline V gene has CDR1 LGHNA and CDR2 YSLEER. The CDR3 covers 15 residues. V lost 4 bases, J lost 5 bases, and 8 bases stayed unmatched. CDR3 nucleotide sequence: TGCGCCAGCAGCCCAGCCCTTGGGACAGACAATGAGCAGTTCTTC. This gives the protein CASSPALGTDNEQFF.

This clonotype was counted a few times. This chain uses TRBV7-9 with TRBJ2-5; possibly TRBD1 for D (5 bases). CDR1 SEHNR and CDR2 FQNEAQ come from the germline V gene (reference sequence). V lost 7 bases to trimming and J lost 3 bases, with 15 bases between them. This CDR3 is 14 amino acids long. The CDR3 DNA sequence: TGTGCCAGCACCCACCCCCCGACAGAAGAGACCCAGTACTTC. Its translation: CASTHPPTEETQYF. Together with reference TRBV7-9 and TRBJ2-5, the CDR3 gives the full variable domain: DTGVSQNPRHKITKRGQNVTFRCDPISEHNRLYWYRQTLGQGPEFLTYFQNEAQLEKSRLLSDRFSAERPKGSFSTLEIQRTEQGDSAMYLCASTHPPTEETQYFGPGTRLLVL.

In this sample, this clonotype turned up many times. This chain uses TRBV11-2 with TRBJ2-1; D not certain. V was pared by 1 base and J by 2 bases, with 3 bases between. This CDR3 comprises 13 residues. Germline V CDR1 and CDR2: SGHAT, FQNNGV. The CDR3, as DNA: TGTGCCAGCAGCTTAGGGACCTACAATGAGCAGTTCTTC. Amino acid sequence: CASSLGTYNEQFF.

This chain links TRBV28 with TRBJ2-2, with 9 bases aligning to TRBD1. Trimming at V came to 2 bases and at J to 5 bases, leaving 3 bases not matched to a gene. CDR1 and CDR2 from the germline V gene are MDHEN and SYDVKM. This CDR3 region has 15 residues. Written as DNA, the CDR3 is TGTGCCAGCAGTTTAAGGACAGGGGTGACCGGGGAGCTGTTTTTT. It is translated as CASSLRTGVTGELFF.

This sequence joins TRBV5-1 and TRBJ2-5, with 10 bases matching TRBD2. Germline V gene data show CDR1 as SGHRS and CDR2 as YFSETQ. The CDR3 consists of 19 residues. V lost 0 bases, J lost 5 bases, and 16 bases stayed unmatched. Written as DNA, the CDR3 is TGCGCCAGCAGCTTGGAACGGCTAGCGGGAGTGGTGTCTCAGGAGACCCAGTACTTC. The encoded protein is CASSLERLAGVVSQETQYF.

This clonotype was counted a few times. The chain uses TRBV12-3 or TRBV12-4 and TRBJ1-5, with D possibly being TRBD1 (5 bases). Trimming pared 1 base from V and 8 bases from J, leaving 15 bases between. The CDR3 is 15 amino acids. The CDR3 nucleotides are TGTGCCAGCAGTTTAGGAGGCAGGGATGGGAAGCCCCAGCATTTT. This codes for CASSLGGRDGKPQHF.

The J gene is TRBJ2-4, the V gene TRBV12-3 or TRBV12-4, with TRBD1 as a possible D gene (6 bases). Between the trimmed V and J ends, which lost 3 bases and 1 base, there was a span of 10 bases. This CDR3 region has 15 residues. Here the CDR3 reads CASSFRQGAKNIQYF. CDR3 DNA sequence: TGTGCCAGCAGTTTTCGGCAGGGGGCCAAAAACATTCAGTACTTC.

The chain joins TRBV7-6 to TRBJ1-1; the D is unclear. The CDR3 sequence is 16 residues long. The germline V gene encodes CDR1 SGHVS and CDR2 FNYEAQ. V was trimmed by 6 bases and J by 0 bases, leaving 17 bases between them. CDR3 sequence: CASSSVLGSVNTEAFF. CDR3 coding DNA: TGTGCCAGCAGTTCGGTGCTTGGAAGCGTGAACACTGAAGCTTTCTTT.

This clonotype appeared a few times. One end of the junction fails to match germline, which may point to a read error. The CDR3 coding sequence is TGCGCCAGCGGCTTGGGATCGGATGGCTCCTACGAGCAGTACTTC. Residues: CASGLGSDGSYEQYF. V and J are TRBV5-1 and TRBJ2-7; no clear D gene. Looked up from germline, CDR1 is SGHRS and CDR2 is YFSETQ. This CDR3 is built from 15 residues.

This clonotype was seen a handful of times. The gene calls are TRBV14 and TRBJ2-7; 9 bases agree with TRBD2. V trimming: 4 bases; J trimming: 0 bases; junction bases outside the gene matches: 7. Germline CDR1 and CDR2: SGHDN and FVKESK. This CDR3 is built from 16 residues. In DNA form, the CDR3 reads TGTGCCAGCAGCCTTGGGGCTAGCGGGGTCTCCTACGAGCAGTACTTC. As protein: CASSLGASGVSYEQYF.

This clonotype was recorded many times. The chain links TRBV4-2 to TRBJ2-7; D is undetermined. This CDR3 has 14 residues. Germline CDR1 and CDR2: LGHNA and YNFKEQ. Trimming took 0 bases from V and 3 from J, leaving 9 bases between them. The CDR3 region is CASSQDRTLYEQYF. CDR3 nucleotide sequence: TGTGCCAGCAGCCAAGATCGAACCCTCTACGAGCAGTACTTC.

This CDR3 reads CASSLLGTSGNPDTQYF. The CDR3, as DNA: TGCGCCAGCAGCTTGTTAGGGACTAGCGGGAATCCAGATACGCAGTATTTT. V usage is TRBV5-1 and J usage is TRBJ2-3; 13 bases are shared with TRBD2. The germline CDR1 and CDR2 sequences are SGHRS and YFSETQ. V dropped 1 base and J dropped 4; count of bases not matched to a gene: 6. CDR3 length equals 17 residues.

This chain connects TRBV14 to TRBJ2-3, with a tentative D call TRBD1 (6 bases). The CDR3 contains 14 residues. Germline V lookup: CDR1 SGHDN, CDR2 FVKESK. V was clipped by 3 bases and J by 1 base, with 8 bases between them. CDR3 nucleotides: TGTGCCAGCAGCCACCGGACAGGCACAGATACGCAGTATTTT. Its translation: CASSHRTGTDTQYF. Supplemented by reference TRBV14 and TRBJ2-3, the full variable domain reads EAGVTQFPSHSVIEKGQTVTLRCDPISGHDNLYWYRRVMGKEIKFLLHFVKESKQDESGMPNNRFLAERTGGTYSTLKVQPAELEDSGVYFCASSHRTGTDTQYFGPGTRLTVL.

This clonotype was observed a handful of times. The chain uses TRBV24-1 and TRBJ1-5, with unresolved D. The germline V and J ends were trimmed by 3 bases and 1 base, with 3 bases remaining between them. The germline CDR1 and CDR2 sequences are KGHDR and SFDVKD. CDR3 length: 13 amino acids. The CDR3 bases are TGTGCCACCAGTGATAGGAGCAATCAGCCCCAGCATTTT. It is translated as CATSDRSNQPQHF.

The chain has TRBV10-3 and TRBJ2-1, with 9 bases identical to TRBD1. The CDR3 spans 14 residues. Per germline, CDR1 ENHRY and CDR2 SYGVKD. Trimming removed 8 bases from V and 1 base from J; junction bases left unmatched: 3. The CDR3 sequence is CAIGDRESYNEQFF. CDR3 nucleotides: TGTGCCATCGGGGACAGGGAATCCTACAATGAGCAGTTCTTC.